A selection of T cell receptor beta chains follows, all from one sample in a study of blood T cells in healthy people across ages. A single record per CDR3 protein comes from TCRdb applying MiXCR to the 5' RACE reads. This sample carries 920,000 or so distinct CDR3 sequences, 40% to 50% of them seen once, and the ten largest clones take approximately 19%. Sequenced: blood. The receptors here all came from a woman aged 55-69 years in good health. Both conserved end residues are trimmed from each CDR3. The order of the fields is clone size, V gene, CDR3 protein. Clone size is not always given. Where it is, it says once, few, many or a class for expanded clones.

few,TRBV4-2,ASSQAGQGDNQPQH
-,TRBV4-1,ASSQQSSYNEQF
few,TRBV3-1,ASSQGATSGTQY
-,TRBV6-6,ASKGHSYEQY
-,TRBV20-1,SALAGALEQY
-,TRBV27,ASSLRGLREQY
-,TRBV5-5,ASSPSGRGNQETQY
-,TRBV5-1,ASRTPETGHWDTQY
few,TRBV5-1,ASSSKRGSTYEQY
-,TRBV27,ASSLLAGINQPQH
-,TRBV9,ASSVGLPLRGHLAEAF
-,TRBV27,ASSLYGQGYEQY
-,TRBV9,ASSDPLAGVDGEYNEQF
-,TRBV7-8,ASSLGARTGTETQY
-,TRBV20-1,SASLTGSMNTEAF
-,TRBV20-1,SARSGSNEQY
few,TRBV15,ATSSAGGSYNEQF
many,TRBV3-1,ASSQGVHSPLH
few,TRBV14,ASSHPTGTVTYEQY
-,TRBV28,ASRRDFYEQY
few,TRBV14,ASSQALGTGGYEQY
few,TRBV5-1,ASSLDGLNTEAF
-,TRBV12-3/TRBV12-4,ASSRDHSTDTQY
-,TRBV15,ATSRGTSGLGDTQY
few,TRBV7-8,ASSLVFPGLAGAPYEQY
-,TRBV4-1,ASSQGDRCNEKLF
-,TRBV5-1,ASSLAVGAGATGELF
many,TRBV10-3,AISESGTSYEQY
few,TRBV29-1,SVEERAGRNEKLF
-,TRBV27,ASSPALAGGETQY
-,TRBV9,ASSVVAQAAYNEQF
-,TRBV20-1,SAQTARNTNTGELF
-,TRBV7-9,ASSFLKPPYEQY
-,TRBV6-6,ASSSTINTQY
-,TRBV7-2,ASSLFPRGSSYNEQF
-,TRBV20-1,SAERQGTYNEQF
-,TRBV6-6,VSKDRDSFYGYT
-,TRBV29-1,SVEPGLDTEAF
few,TRBV20-1,SARDRGNQPQH
-,TRBV10-2,ASSDYRTDTQY
-,TRBV7-9,ASSLATDRYEQY
-,TRBV15,ATSRPRRGEETQY
few,TRBV7-9,ASSLMADLDEQY
few,TRBV4-2,ASSQGGFGQTYQPQH
-,TRBV24-1,ATSEGFQETQY
-,TRBV28,ASTPRGTDEQY
-,TRBV2,ATRVAYNEQY
-,TRBV7-2,ASSLWQGATVSYEQY
-,TRBV10-3,AISDGTSGRYEQY
-,TRBV5-1,ASSWTGPGQF
few,TRBV6-1,ASSLRPGRGSPYNEQF
-,TRBV7-2,ASSLRVTGINTEAF
-,TRBV20-1,SADGVPGHTDTQY
-,TRBV18,ASAPRGDEQY
-,TRBV28,ASSLSRTGKYEQY
-,TRBV15,ATSRDRAPTNSPLH
few,TRBV28,ASSFSGRSETQY
-,TRBV6-5,ASSPWTLYEQY
once,TRBV12-3/TRBV12-4,ASSSYLTGANVLT
-,TRBV3-1,ASSQVSGLASETQY